The rows below give T cell receptor beta chains drawn from one sample of a study of cytomegalovirus exposure and HLA in healthy donors. Measured with immunoSEQ multiplex PCR; TCRdb has only the in-frame clones, and not every one. Counted here are roughly 96,000 clones, roughly 74% occurring once; the ten biggest clones make up roughly 3%. The sample was PBMCs. The receptor source for this set is a female donor in good health and CMV-seropositive. Both conserved end residues are part of each CDR3. The order of the fields is D gene, J gene, clone size, V gene, CDR3 protein, CDR3 DNA. D genes are given only for firm matches. The listing skips clone size in some rows; elsewhere it reads once, few, many or a size class.

TRBD1 TRBJ1-5 NA TRBV2 CASSDLGTGGGQPQHF TGTGCCAGCAGTGATCTCGGGACAGGGGGCGGACAGCCCCAGCATTTT
TRBD2 TRBJ2-5 NA TRBV28 CASRPEAVAGETQYF TGTGCCAGCAGACCCGAAGCGGTAGCGGGAGAGACCCAGTACTTC
TRBD1 TRBJ1-2 NA TRBV5-1 CASSWGQGADGYTF TGCGCCAGCAGCTGGGGACAGGGGGCGGATGGCTACACCTTC
NA TRBJ1-2 NA TRBV4-1 CASSQEAYGYTF TGCGCCAGCAGCCAGGAGGCCTATGGCTACACCTTC
NA TRBJ1-5 NA TRBV30 CAWSSTVSNQPQHF TGTGCCTGGAGTTCGACAGTTAGCAATCAGCCCCAGCATTTT
TRBD1 TRBJ2-5 once TRBV7-2 CASSLQGAGETQYF TGTGCCAGCAGCTTACAGGGGGCCGGGGAGACCCAGTACTTC
NA TRBJ2-2 NA TRBV5-1 CASSLAGARGTGELFF TGCGCCAGCAGCTTGGCAGGGGCGCGAGGCACCGGGGAGCTGTTTTTT
TRBD1 TRBJ1-2 NA TRBV7-3 CASSQRQGISYGYTF TGTGCCAGCAGCCAGCGACAGGGAATCAGCTATGGCTACACCTTC
NA TRBJ2-7 once TRBV6-1 CASSEVGVGDEQYF TGTGCCAGCAGTGAAGTAGGAGTGGGAGACGAGCAGTACTTC
TRBD1 TRBJ2-1 NA TRBV6-1 CASTPTGTNEQFF TGTGCCAGCACCCCGACAGGGACCAATGAGCAGTTCTTC
TRBD1 TRBJ1-2 few TRBV4-3 CASSQDRGQGSGYTF TGCGCCAGCAGCCAAGATCGGGGACAGGGATCTGGCTACACCTTC
NA TRBJ1-3 NA TRBV30 CAWSPPLRPGNTIYF TGTGCCTGGAGTCCTCCGTTGAGGCCTGGAAACACCATATATTTT
TRBD1 TRBJ1-6 NA TRBV4-3 CASSQDSLATTGAGSPLHF TGCGCCAGCAGCCAAGATTCACTGGCGACTACAGGGGCGGGTTCACCCCTCCACTTT
NA TRBJ2-2 NA TRBV7-2 CASSLGAGNTGELFF TGTGCCAGCAGCTTAGGGGCGGGGAACACCGGGGAGCTGTTTTTT
NA TRBJ2-2 NA TRBV5-1 CASQSHRGTGELFF TGCGCCAGCCAATCTCACCGGGGCACCGGGGAGCTGTTTTTT
NA TRBJ2-3 once TRBV10-2 CASQGYTQYF TGCGCCAGCCAGGGGTATACGCAGTATTTT
NA TRBJ1-1 few TRBV6-5 CASSYSGSMNTEAFF TGTGCCAGCAGTTACTCGGGCAGTATGAACACTGAAGCTTTCTTT
NA TRBJ2-7 NA TRBV7-2 CASSLGQGEVYEQYF TGTGCCAGCAGCTTAGGGCAGGGGGAGGTCTACGAGCAGTACTTC
NA TRBJ1-3 few TRBV4-3 CASSPHRGGTGNTIYF TGCGCCAGCAGCCCTCACCGGGGGGGAACTGGAAACACCATATATTTT
NA TRBJ1-6 NA TRBV30 CAWSVGRGGYSPLHF TGTGCCTGGAGTGTTGGGAGGGGCGGGTATTCACCCCTCCACTTT
TRBD1 TRBJ1-2 NA TRBV19 CASSVGTGGYFDGYTF TGTGCCAGTAGTGTCGGGACAGGGGGATACTTTGATGGCTACACCTTC
NA TRBJ2-3 NA TRBV12-2 CASRSSVGHEGDTQYF TGTGCAAGTCGCTCCAGTGTGGGCCACGAGGGTGATACGCAGTATTTT
TRBD2 TRBJ2-5 NA TRBV6-5 CASSSRAGVRDYF TGTGCCAGCAGTTCCCGCGCGGGGGTCCGGGATTACTTC
TRBD1 TRBJ1-2 NA TRBV6-1 CASNTGDGYGYTF TGTGCCAGCAACACAGGGGACGGCTATGGCTACACCTTC
TRBD1 TRBJ1-2 few TRBV7-3 CASSRTGEGYTF TGTGCCAGCAGCAGGACAGGGGAGGGCTACACCTTC
NA TRBJ2-1 NA TRBV7-6 CASSLGGVGNEQFF TGTGCCAGCAGCCTGGGGGGAGTGGGCAATGAGCAGTTCTTC
NA TRBJ2-7 few TRBV23-1 CASSHQGYEQYF TGCGCCAGCAGTCATCAGGGTTACGAGCAGTACTTC
NA TRBJ2-3 NA TRBV7-2 CASSRNRGDTQYF TGTGCCAGCAGCCGTAACCGGGGAGATACGCAGTATTTT
NA TRBJ2-2 NA TRBV7-2 CASSLTGNTGELFF TGTGCCAGCAGCTTGACAGGGAACACCGGGGAGCTGTTTTTT
NA TRBJ2-3 NA TRBV6-4 CASSGGDTDTQYF TGTGCCAGCAGTGGGGGAGACACAGATACGCAGTATTTT
TRBD1 TRBJ1-2 NA TRBV29-1 CSVEIDRGYGYTF TGCAGCGTTGAGATTGACAGGGGCTATGGCTACACCTTC
TRBD1 TRBJ1-2 once TRBV5-4 CASSLQGVIGYTF TGTGCCAGCAGCTTACAGGGGGTAATTGGCTACACCTTC
NA TRBJ1-2 NA TRBV18 CASSPEPGALANYGYTF TGTGCCAGCTCACCCGAGCCAGGGGCGTTAGCTAACTATGGCTACACCTTC
NA TRBJ1-5 NA TRBV28 CASRPEGTQPQHF TGTGCCAGCAGACCGGAGGGAACTCAGCCCCAGCATTTT
TRBD1 TRBJ1-5 NA TRBV6-5 CASSPRQGGQPQHF TGTGCCAGCAGCCCCAGACAGGGTGGTCAGCCCCAGCATTTT
TRBD1 TRBJ1-1 NA TRBV18 CASSPGQGTTEAFF TGTGCCAGCTCACCGGGACAGGGGACCACTGAAGCTTTCTTT
NA TRBJ1-1 NA TRBV4-2 CASSQDTRANTEAFF TGTGCCAGCAGCCAAGATACGAGAGCGAACACTGAAGCTTTCTTT
TRBD1 TRBJ2-1 NA TRBV28 CASSPRDRAYNEQFF TGTGCCAGCAGTCCCCGGGACAGGGCCTACAATGAGCAGTTCTTC
TRBD1 TRBJ2-7 NA TRBV5-1 CASSLGGRGTGQYEQYF TGCGCCAGCAGCTTGGGGGGACGCGGGACAGGCCAATACGAGCAGTACTTC
TRBD1 TRBJ1-1 few TRBV28 CASQGDDTEAFF TGTGCCAGCCAGGGGGATGACACTGAAGCTTTCTTT
TRBD1 TRBJ2-2 NA TRBV29-1 CSADRGLNTGELFF TGCAGCGCCGACAGGGGGCTAAACACCGGGGAGCTGTTTTTT
TRBD1 TRBJ1-1 NA TRBV10-3 CAIRTGGGNTEAFF TGTGCCATCAGGACAGGGGGAGGGAATACTGAAGCTTTCTTT
NA TRBJ1-2 few TRBV5-4 CASSFSQTDGYTF TGTGCCAGCAGCTTTAGCCAAACGGATGGCTACACCTTC
NA TRBJ1-1 NA TRBV6-1 CASSRLGGNTEAFF TGTGCCAGCAGCCGGTTGGGAGGGAACACTGAAGCTTTCTTT
TRBD1 TRBJ1-1 NA TRBV25-1 CASSDNLGQGGRAEAFF TGTGCCAGCAGTGACAACTTGGGACAGGGGGGACGGGCTGAAGCTTTCTTT
NA TRBJ2-7 NA TRBV28 CASRDRGLYEQYF TGTGCCAGCAGAGATCGGGGACTCTACGAGCAGTACTTC
TRBD2 TRBJ2-7 NA TRBV4-1 CASSYQAASSGTSYEQYF TGCGCCAGCAGCTACCAAGCGGCGTCTAGCGGGACCTCCTACGAGCAGTACTTC
TRBD1 TRBJ1-2 NA TRBV5-4 CASSLPTGYGYTF TGTGCCAGCAGCTTGCCGACAGGGTACGGCTACACCTTC
NA TRBJ1-1 NA TRBV10-3 CAISGSGHLTLNEAFF TGTGCCATCAGTGGTTCGGGACACCTGACTTTAAATGAAGCTTTCTTT
NA TRBJ2-5 NA TRBV15 CATSRGRVYQETQYF TGTGCCACCAGCAGAGGGAGAGTCTACCAAGAGACCCAGTACTTC
NA TRBJ2-6 NA TRBV15 CATSRASEGANVLTF TGTGCCACCAGCAGGGCTTCGGAGGGGGCCAACGTCCTGACTTTC
NA TRBJ2-7 few TRBV5-1 CASSLEGPGYEQYF TGCGCCAGCAGCTTGGAGGGGCCAGGCTACGAGCAGTACTTC
TRBD1 TRBJ2-2 few TRBV10-3 CAIRKSGTGGRTGELFF TGTGCCATCAGGAAAAGCGGGACAGGGGGCCGCACCGGGGAGCTGTTTTTT
NA TRBJ1-1 few TRBV5-1 CASSLGGVTEAFF TGCGCCAGCAGCCTCGGAGGGGTCACTGAAGCTTTCTTT
TRBD1 TRBJ2-7 NA TRBV4-2 CASSPGGSSAVGEQYF TGTGCCAGCAGCCCAGGGGGTTCCTCCGCTGTGGGCGAGCAGTACTTC